A selection of T cell receptor beta chains follows, all from one sample in a study of blood T cell repertoires in COVID-19. TCRdb's copy holds only in-frame clones and misses some; the assay was immunoSEQ multiplex PCR. The sample contains some 270,000 clones, around 90% of which appear only once. Input material: peripheral blood. These receptors were collected from a woman aged 60 to 75 with COVID-19, enrolled during active disease. Each CDR3 is given with its conserved first and last residue. A D gene is named only where the DNA matches it firmly. The size entry is marked missing in some rows and otherwise reads once, few, many or a size class.

>TRBJ2-3|TRBD2|TRBV5-1|NA
CASNLGGGSTDTQYF
TGCGCCAGCAACCTCGGCGGGGGTAGCACAGATACGCAGTATTTT
>TRBJ1-6|TRBD1|TRBV6-4|NA
CASRARQGGNSPLHF
TGTGCCAGCAGGGCCAGACAGGGGGGCAATTCACCCCTCCACTTT
>TRBJ1-1|NA|TRBV3-1/TRBV3-2|once
CASSQAGNTEAFF
TGTGCCAGCAGCCAAGCGGGGAACACTGAAGCTTTCTTT
>TRBJ2-3|NA|TRBV6-5|NA
CASTNSGRGSDTQYF
TGTGCCAGCACGAACTCTGGGCGTGGGTCAGATACGCAGTATTTT
>TRBJ2-3|TRBD2|TRBV2|NA
CASSRGLAGGLIPLSTDTQYF
TGTGCCAGCAGTAGGGGACTAGCGGGGGGGTTAATCCCACTATCCACAGATACGCAGTATTTT
>TRBJ2-1|TRBD2|TRBV7-8|once
CASSQPGLAGGRGNEQFF
TGTGCCAGCAGCCAACCGGGACTAGCGGGGGGTAGGGGCAATGAGCAGTTCTTC
>TRBJ1-1|TRBD1|TRBV2|NA
CASNQQGSSEAFF
TGTGCCAGCAACCAACAGGGGTCAAGTGAAGCTTTCTTT
>TRBJ1-4|NA|TRBV6-5|NA
CASMGTGTEKLFF
TGTGCCAGCATGGGTACAGGGACTGAAAAACTGTTTTTT
>TRBJ2-6|TRBD2|TRBV9|NA
CASSVGLFRAGAGANVLTF
TGTGCCAGCAGCGTAGGACTTTTTCGCGCGGGGGCTGGGGCCAACGTCCTGACTTTC
>TRBJ1-5|TRBD1|TRBV19|NA
CASSITGGNQPQHF
TGTGCCAGTAGTATTACAGGGGGCAATCAGCCCCAGCATTTT
>TRBJ1-5|TRBD1|TRBV27|NA
CASSLGGQGYQPQHF
TGTGCCAGCAGTTTGGGAGGACAGGGCTATCAGCCCCAGCATTTT
>TRBJ1-2|TRBD1|TRBV6-6|NA
CATNDGQGNYGYTF
TGTGCCACCAACGACGGACAGGGCAACTATGGCTACACCTTC
>TRBJ2-5|TRBD2|TRBV3-1/TRBV3-2|NA
CASSRGTSGGKRGETQYF
TGTGCCAGCAGCCGCGGGACTAGCGGGGGGAAACGAGGGGAGACCCAGTACTTC
>TRBJ2-1|TRBD2|TRBV5-8|NA
CASSTSGAPYNEQFF
TGTGCCAGCAGCACCAGCGGGGCCCCCTACAATGAGCAGTTCTTC
>TRBJ1-5|TRBD1|TRBV10-1|NA
CASRETGGSGQPQHF
TGCGCCAGCAGAGAGACAGGGGGCAGTGGTCAGCCCCAGCATTTT
>TRBJ2-1|TRBD2|TRBV9|NA
CASSVGTSGGHYNEQFF
TGTGCCAGCAGCGTGGGGACTAGCGGGGGCCACTACAATGAGCAGTTCTTC
>TRBJ2-3|NA|TRBV5-4|NA
CASSLSSTDTQYF
TGTGCCAGCAGCTTGTCTAGCACAGATACGCAGTATTTT
>TRBJ2-7|NA|TRBV6-2/TRBV6-3|NA
CASSFPVYEQYF
TGTGCCAGCAGTTTCCCGGTCTACGAGCAGTACTTC
>TRBJ1-1|TRBD1|TRBV13|NA
CASSLGTGDTEAFF
TGTGCCAGCAGCTTAGGGACAGGGGACACTGAAGCTTTCTTT
>TRBJ2-7|NA|TRBV5-1|NA
CASSGAGRSYEQYF
TGCGCCAGCAGCGGGGCGGGGCGATCCTACGAGCAGTACTTC
>TRBJ1-2|TRBD1|TRBV7-2|NA
CASSLKLRDRGYGYTF
TGTGCCAGCAGCTTAAAGCTTAGGGACAGGGGGTATGGCTACACCTTC
>TRBJ2-5|TRBD2|TRBV14|NA
CASSPLLAGFETQYF
TGTGCCAGCAGCCCCCTTTTAGCGGGGTTTGAGACCCAGTACTTC
>TRBJ1-5|NA|TRBV4-1|NA
CASSHAGTPHNQPQHF
TGCGCCAGCAGCCACGCCGGGACACCACACAATCAGCCCCAGCATTTT
>TRBJ1-2|NA|TRBV7-9|NA
CASSPLTDFYGYTF
TGTGCCAGCAGTCCTTTGACAGACTTCTATGGCTACACCTTC
>TRBJ1-3|NA|TRBV7-8|NA
CASSLDPPGSGNTIYF
TGTGCCAGCAGCTTAGATCCTCCGGGGTCTGGAAACACCATATATTTT